The present T cell receptor beta chain was sequenced within a study of CD8 T cells in ankylosing spondylitis. Whole-study results and caveats: Disease-associated clones were reportedly significantly overrepresented in matched ankylosing spondylitis synovial fluid. Disease-linked clones displayed a CD8+ phenotype and appeared relatively rarely in peripheral blood.

With regard to this clonotype: No antigen is known for it.

Construction of TCR beta libraries was performed using quantitative 5'-RACE with molecular barcodes. TCRdb itself ran the 5' RACE reads through MiXCR, one entry per CDR3 protein. In the table there are approximately 240,000 distinct CDR3 sequences, roughly 25% of which are singletons. V was trimmed by 4 bases and J by 3 bases, leaving 16 bases between them. The CDR3 covers 15 residues. Sequences were obtained from blood, either unsorted or a sorted T cell fraction (not recorded which). The V and J genes are TRBV12-3 or TRBV12-4 and TRBJ2-7; D is perhaps TRBD1 (6 bases). The clonotype comes from a male donor with ankylosing spondylitis or in good health (not recorded which). CDR3 sequence: CASSYQGGLDYEQYF. The CDR3 DNA reads TGTGCCAGCAGTTACCAAGGGGGATTGGACTACGAGCAGTACTTC.